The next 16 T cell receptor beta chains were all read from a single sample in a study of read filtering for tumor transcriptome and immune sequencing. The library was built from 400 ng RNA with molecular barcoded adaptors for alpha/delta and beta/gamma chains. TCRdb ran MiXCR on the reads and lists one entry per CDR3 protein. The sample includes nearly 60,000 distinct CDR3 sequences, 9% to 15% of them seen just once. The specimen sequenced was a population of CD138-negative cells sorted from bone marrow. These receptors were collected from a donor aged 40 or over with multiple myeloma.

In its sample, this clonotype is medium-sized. In DNA form, the CDR3 reads TGTGCCACCAATCAGGGCAATGAGCAGTTCTTC. Amino acids: CATNQGNEQFF. The chain has TRBV24-1 and TRBJ2-1; D is perhaps TRBD1 (5 bases). Germline V lookup: CDR1 KGHDR, CDR2 SFDVKD. V shed 8 bases and J shed 6 bases, with 7 bases lying between them. The CDR3 is made up of 11 amino acids.

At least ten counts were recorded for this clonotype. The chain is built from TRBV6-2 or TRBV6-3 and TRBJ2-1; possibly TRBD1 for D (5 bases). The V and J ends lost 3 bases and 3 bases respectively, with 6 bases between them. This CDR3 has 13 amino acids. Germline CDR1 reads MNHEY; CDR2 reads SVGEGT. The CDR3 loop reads CASSYDSYNEQFF. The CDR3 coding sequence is TGTGCCAGCAGTTATGACAGCTACAATGAGCAGTTCTTC.

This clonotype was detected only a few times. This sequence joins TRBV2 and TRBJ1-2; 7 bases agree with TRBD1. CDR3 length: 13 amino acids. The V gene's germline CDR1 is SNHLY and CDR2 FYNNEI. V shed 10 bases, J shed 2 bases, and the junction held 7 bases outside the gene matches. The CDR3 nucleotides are TGTGCCACAGATTTACAGGGGAACTATGGCTACACCTTC. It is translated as CATDLQGNYGYTF.

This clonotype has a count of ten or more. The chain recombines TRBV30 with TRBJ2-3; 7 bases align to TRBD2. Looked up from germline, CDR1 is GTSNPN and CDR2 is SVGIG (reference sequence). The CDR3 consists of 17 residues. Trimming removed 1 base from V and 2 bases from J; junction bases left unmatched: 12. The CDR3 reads CAWSGGGPRKYTDTQYF. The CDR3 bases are TGTGCCTGGAGTGGCGGGGGACCACGTAAATACACAGATACGCAGTATTTT.

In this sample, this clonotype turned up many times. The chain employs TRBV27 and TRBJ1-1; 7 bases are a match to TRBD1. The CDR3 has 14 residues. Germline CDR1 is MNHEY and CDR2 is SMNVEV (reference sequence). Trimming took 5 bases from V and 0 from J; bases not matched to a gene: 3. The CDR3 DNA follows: TGTGCCAGCAGTCACACAGGGGTGAACACTGAAGCTTTCTTT. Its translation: CASSHTGVNTEAFF.

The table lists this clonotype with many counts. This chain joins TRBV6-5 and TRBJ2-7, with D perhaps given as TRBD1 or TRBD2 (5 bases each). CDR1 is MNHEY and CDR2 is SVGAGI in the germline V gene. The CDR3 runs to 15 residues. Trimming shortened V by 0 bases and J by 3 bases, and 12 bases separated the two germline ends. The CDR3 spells CASSYSMAGSYEQYF. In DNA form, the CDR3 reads TGTGCCAGCAGTTACTCGATGGCAGGGAGCTACGAGCAGTACTTC.

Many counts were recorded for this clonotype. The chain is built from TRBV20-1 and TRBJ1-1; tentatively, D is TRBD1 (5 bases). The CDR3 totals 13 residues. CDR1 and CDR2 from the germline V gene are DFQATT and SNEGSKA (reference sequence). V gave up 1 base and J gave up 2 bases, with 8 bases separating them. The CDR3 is CSARGQLNTEAFF. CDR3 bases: TGCAGTGCTAGAGGACAGCTAAACACTGAAGCTTTCTTT.

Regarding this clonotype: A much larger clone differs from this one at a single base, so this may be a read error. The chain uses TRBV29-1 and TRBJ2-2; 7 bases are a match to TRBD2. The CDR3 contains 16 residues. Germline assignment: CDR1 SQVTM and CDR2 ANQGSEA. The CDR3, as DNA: TGCAGCGTTGATGGGTGGCGGGGGAAACTCACCGGGGAGCTGTCTTTT. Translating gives CSVDGWRGKLTGELSF.

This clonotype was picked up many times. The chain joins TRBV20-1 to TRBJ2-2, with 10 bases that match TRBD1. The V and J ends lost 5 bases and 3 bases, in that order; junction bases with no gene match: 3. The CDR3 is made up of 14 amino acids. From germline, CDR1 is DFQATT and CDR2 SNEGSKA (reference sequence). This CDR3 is CSAEGQGYTGELFF. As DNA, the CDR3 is TGCAGTGCTGAGGGACAGGGGTACACCGGGGAGCTGTTTTTT.

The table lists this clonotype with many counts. The chain's CDR3 is CASRSGTTNTGELFF. Here the CDR3 DNA reads TGTGCCAGCAGGTCCGGGACAACGAACACCGGGGAGCTGTTTTTT. The chain joins TRBV5-4 to TRBJ2-2, with D possibly being TRBD1 (6 bases). The ends were cut back, 5 bases at V and 0 bases at J, with 11 bases in the middle. The CDR3 spans 15 residues. Germline V lookup: CDR1 SGHNT, CDR2 YYREEE (reference sequence).

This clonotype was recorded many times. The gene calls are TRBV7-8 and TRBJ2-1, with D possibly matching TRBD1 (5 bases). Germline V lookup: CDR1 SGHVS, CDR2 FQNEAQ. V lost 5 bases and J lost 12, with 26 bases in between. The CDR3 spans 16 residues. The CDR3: CASSPLRGAQPTRQFF. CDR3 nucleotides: TGTGCCAGCAGCCCCCTAAGGGGCGCTCAACCGACCCGGCAGTTCTTC. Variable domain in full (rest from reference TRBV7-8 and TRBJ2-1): GAGVSQSPRYKVAKRGQDVALRCDPISGHVSLFWYQQALGQGPEFLTYFQNEAQLDKSGLPSDRFFAERPEGSVSTLKIQRTQQEDSAVYLCASSPLRGAQPTRQFFGPGTRLTVL.

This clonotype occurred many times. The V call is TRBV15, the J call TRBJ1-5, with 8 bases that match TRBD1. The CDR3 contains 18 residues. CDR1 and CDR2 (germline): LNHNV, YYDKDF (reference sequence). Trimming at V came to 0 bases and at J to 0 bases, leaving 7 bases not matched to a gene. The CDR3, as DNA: TGTGCCACCAGCAGAGATCTTGGGACAGGTCCTAGCAATCAGCCCCAGCATTTT. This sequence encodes CATSRDLGTGPSNQPQHF.

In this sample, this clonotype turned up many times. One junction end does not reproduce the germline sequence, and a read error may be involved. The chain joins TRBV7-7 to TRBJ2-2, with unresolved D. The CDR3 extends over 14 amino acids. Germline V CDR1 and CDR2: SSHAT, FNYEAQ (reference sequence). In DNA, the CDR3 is TGTGCTAGCAGCTTAACCGCGGTAACCGGGGAGCTGTTTTTT. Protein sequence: CASSLTAVTGELFF.

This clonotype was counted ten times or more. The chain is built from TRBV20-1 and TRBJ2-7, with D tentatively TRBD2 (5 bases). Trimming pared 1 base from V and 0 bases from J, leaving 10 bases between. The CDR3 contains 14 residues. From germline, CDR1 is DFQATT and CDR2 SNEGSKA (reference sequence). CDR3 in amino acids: CSARGGDYSYEQYF. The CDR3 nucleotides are TGCAGTGCTAGAGGGGGAGACTACTCCTACGAGCAGTACTTC.

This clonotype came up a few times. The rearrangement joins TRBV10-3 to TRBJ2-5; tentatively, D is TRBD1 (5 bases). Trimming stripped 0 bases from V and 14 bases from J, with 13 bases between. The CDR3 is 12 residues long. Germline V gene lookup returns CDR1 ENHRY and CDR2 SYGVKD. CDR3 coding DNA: TGTGCCATCAGTGAGTCGGTAGGGGCCACCTACTTC. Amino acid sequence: CAISESVGATYF.

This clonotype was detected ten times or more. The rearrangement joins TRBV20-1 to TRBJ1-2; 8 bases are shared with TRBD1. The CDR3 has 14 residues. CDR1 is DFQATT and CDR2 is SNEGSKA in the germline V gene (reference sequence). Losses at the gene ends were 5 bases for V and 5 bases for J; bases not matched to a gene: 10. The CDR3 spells CSAPLDRGRYGYTF. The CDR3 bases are TGCAGTGCTCCTCTCGACAGGGGACGGTATGGCTACACCTTC.